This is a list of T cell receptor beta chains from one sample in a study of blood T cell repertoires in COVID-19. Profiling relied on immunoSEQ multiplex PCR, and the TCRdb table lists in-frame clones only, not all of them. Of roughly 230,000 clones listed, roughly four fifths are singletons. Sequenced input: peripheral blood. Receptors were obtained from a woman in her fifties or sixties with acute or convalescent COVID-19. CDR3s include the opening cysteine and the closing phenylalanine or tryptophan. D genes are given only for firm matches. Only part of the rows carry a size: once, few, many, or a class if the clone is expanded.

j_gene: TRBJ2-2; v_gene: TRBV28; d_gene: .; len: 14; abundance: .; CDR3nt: TGTGCCAGCTGCGGCGGGTTCAACACCGGGGAGCTGTTTTTT; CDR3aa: CASCGGFNTGELFF
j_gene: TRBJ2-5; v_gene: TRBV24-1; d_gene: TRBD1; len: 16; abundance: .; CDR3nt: TGTGCCACCAGTGATGGGGGCCGGCGACAGGGGGAGACCCAGTACTTC; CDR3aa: CATSDGGRRQGETQYF
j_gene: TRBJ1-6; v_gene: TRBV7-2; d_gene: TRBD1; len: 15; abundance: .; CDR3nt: TGTGCCAGCAGCTGGTCACAGGGGGCGGGATCACCCCTCCACTTT; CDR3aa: CASSWSQGAGSPLHF
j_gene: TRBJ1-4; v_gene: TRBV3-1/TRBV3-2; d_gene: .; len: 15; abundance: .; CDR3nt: TGTGCCAGCAGCCAAGCCCAGACAACTAATGAAAAACTGTTTTTT; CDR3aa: CASSQAQTTNEKLFF
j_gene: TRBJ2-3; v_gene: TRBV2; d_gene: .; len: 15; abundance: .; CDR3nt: TGTGCCAGCAGCCCTGCGGGACTTTACACAGATACGCAGTATTTT; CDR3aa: CASSPAGLYTDTQYF
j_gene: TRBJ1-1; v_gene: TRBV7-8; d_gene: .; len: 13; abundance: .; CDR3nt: TGTGCCAGCAGCCACTCGGGGGGCACTGAAGCTTTCTTT; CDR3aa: CASSHSGGTEAFF
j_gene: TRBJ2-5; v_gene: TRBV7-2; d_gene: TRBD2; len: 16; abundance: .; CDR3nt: TGTGCCAGCAGCCCAGCCCGGGCGCGGGGGGTGGAGACCCAGTACTTC; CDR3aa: CASSPARARGVETQYF
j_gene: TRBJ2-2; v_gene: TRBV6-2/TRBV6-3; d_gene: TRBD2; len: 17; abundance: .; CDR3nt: TGTGCCAGCAGTTACTCCGAAAGCGGGGGGGACACCGGGGAGCTGTTTTTT; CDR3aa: CASSYSESGGDTGELFF
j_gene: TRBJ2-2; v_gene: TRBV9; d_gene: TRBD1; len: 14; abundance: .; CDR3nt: TGTGCCAGCAGCGGGGGACAGTTCACCGGGGAGCTGTTTTTT; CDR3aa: CASSGGQFTGELFF
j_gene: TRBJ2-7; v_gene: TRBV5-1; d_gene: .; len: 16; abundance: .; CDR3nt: TGCGCCAGCAGCTTGGGGTCCCCAGGGGCCATCGACGAGCAGTACTTC; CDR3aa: CASSLGSPGAIDEQYF
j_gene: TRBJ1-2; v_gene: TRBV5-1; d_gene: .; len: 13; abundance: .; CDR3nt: TGCGCCAGCAGCTTTGCGGAGTCATATGGCTACACCTTC; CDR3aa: CASSFAESYGYTF
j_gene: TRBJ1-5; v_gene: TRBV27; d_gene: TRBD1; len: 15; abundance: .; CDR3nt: TGTGCCAGTCCCGGTCCGGGACAGGGGGCCCAGCCCCAGCATTTT; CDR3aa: CASPGPGQGAQPQHF
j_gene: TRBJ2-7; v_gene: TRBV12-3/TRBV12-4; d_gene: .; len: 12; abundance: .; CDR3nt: TGTGCCAGCAGTCAGGACACCTACGAGCAGTACTTC; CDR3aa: CASSQDTYEQYF
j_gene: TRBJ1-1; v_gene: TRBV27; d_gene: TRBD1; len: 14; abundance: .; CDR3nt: TGTGCCAGCAGTTCCGGGACAGCTAACACTGAAGCTTTCTTT; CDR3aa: CASSSGTANTEAFF
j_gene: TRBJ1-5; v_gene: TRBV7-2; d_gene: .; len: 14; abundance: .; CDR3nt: TGTGCCAGCAGCTTAAAGGGGCACCTCCAGCCCCAGCATTTT; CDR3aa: CASSLKGHLQPQHF
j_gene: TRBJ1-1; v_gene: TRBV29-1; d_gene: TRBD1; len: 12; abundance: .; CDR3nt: TGCAGCGTTGACGAGACAGGGCTAGAAGCTTTCTTT; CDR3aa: CSVDETGLEAFF
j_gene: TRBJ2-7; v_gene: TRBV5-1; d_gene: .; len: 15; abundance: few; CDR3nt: TGCGCCAGCAGCTTGAGGGCGGAAGGGGGCTACGAGCAGTACTTC; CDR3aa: CASSLRAEGGYEQYF
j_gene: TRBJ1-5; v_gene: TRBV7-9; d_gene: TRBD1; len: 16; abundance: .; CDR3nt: TGTGCCAGCAGCCTTGGACAGGGGGTGAGGAATCAGCCCCAGCATTTT; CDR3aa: CASSLGQGVRNQPQHF
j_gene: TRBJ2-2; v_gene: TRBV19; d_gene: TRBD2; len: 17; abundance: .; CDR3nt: TGTGCCAGTACCTTCCCGAGTCCTAGCGGGCGATCCGGGGAGCTGTTTTTT; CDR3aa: CASTFPSPSGRSGELFF
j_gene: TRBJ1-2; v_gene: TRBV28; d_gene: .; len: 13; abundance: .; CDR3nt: TGTGCCAGCAGTTTGGGCGGGCACCCCGGCTACACCTTC; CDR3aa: CASSLGGHPGYTF